The 10 T cell receptor beta chains reported below all come from one sample, sequenced in a study of CD8+ T cells in alopecia areata. The authors extracted RNA and reverse transcribed it into cDNA as the sequencing template. Libraries were prepared by immunoSEQ multiplex PCR; TCRdb keeps only in-frame clonotypes and omits some of them. The repertoire includes approximately 150,000 clones, about three fifths of them detected once, and approximately 4.8% sits in the top ten. The sample taken for sequencing was CD4+ T cells sorted from blood. All receptors derive from a human donor in good health.

In its sample, this clone was seen once. V gene TRBV5-1 combines with J gene TRBJ1-1; D gene uncertain. Per germline, CDR1 SGHRS and CDR2 YFSETQ. This CDR3 spans 14 amino acids. V lost 4 bases and J lost 4, with 14 bases in between. The CDR3 sequence is CASSRETTGTEAFF. The CDR3 region has the DNA TGCGCCAGCAGCAGGGAGACAACGGGCACTGAAGCTTTCTTT.

The chain is built from TRBV6-5 and TRBJ2-3; TRBD2 might be the D (5 bases). The CDR3 is made up of 13 amino acids. Germline CDR1 is MNHEY and CDR2 is SVGAGI. V was shortened by 5 bases and J by 3 bases, with 9 bases between the two germline ends. CDR3 DNA: TGTGCCAGCAGTCAAAGAGGGACAGATACGCAGTATTTT. Translating gives CASSQRGTDTQYF.

This clone was found a few times. This chain uses TRBV29-1 with TRBJ1-1; D gene ambiguous. The CDR3 totals 10 residues. V was shortened by 4 bases and J by 10 bases, with 10 bases between the two germline ends. CDR1 and CDR2 (germline): SQVTM, ANQGSEA. CDR3 in amino acids: CSVGDRAAFF. CDR3 bases: TGCAGCGTTGGGGATCGTGCAGCTTTCTTT.

The rearrangement uses TRBV29-1 and TRBJ2-1, with D hard to call. Per the germline V gene, CDR1 is SQVTM and CDR2 is ANQGSEA. The CDR3 runs to 11 residues. Trimming left V 4 bases short and J 9 bases short, with 10 bases between. The CDR3 region is CSVARSGEQFF. CDR3 nucleotide sequence: TGCAGCGTTGCCAGGTCCGGTGAGCAGTTCTTC.

V gene TRBV29-1 combines with J gene TRBJ2-7, with TRBD2 matching over 10 bases. V gave up 4 bases and J gave up 1 base; unmatched junction bases: 7. From germline, CDR1 is SQVTM and CDR2 ANQGSEA. The CDR3 length is 15 residues. The CDR3 spells CSVGSSGGISYEQYF. The CDR3 nucleotides read TGCAGCGTTGGTAGTAGCGGGGGGATTTCCTACGAGCAGTACTTC.

This clone occurred a few times. The J gene is TRBJ2-7, the V gene TRBV7-9, with TRBD1 as a possible D gene (6 bases). CDR1 and CDR2 from the germline V gene are SEHNR and FQNEAQ (reference sequence). The length of the CDR3 is 14 residues. Deletions cut 5 bases from V and 1 base from J, with 12 bases between. CDR3 DNA: TGTGCCAGCAGCCGGGACACAACATCCTACGAGCAGTACTTC. It yields the protein CASSRDTTSYEQYF.

About this clone itself: One end of the junction fails to match germline, which may point to a read error. The chain couples TRBV30 to TRBJ2-7, with D hard to call. CDR3 length equals 13 residues. Germline CDR1 is GTSNPN and CDR2 is SVGIG (reference sequence). The CDR3 DNA reads as TGTGCCTGGAGTCCAGGCGTTGCCTACAAGCAGTACTTC. Its protein product is CAWSPGVAYKQYF.

The rearrangement uses TRBV7-2 and TRBJ2-3; a weak D match, TRBD1 (5 bases). The CDR3 has 15 amino acids. CDR1 and CDR2 from the germline V gene are SGHTA and FQGNSA. The V gene lost 0 bases and the J gene lost 6 bases, with 13 bases spanning the gap. The CDR3 reads CASSLALVGRDTQYF. The CDR3 coding sequence is TGTGCCAGCAGCTTAGCGCTTGTGGGGCGGGATACGCAGTATTTT.

This sequence joins TRBV4-1 and TRBJ1-1; D not certain. From germline, CDR1 is MGHRA and CDR2 YSYEKL. This CDR3 contains 14 residues. The V gene lost 0 bases and the J gene lost 2 bases, with 7 bases spanning the gap. CDR3 bases: TGCGCCAGCAGCCAAGACCTTGGTAACACTGAAGCTTTCTTT. This encodes CASSQDLGNTEAFF.

This clone has only one observation. The chain is built from TRBV5-1 and TRBJ1-1, with no clear D. V was cut by 0 bases and J by 0 bases, with 9 bases left in between. The CDR3 is made up of 15 amino acids. Germline V gene data show CDR1 as SGHRS and CDR2 as YFSETQ. The CDR3 reads CASSLEGSMNTEAFF. CDR3 bases: TGCGCCAGCAGCTTGGAGGGCAGCATGAACACTGAAGCTTTCTTT.